The 16 T cell receptor beta chains given below trace back to one sample, sequenced in a study of T-cell memory formation after mild COVID-19. From the 5' RACE reads, TCRdb called clonotypes with MiXCR, one entry per CDR3 protein. In the table there are some 320,000 distinct CDR3 sequences, approximately 16% of which are singletons. The sequenced material came from PBMCs or a T cell subset sorted from them (not recorded which). Every receptor here comes from a man younger than 35 who had mild COVID-19 (a few samples of this study predate the infection). Cell type and time point are not known.

This clonotype was detected a few times. This sequence joins TRBV18 and TRBJ2-3, with D hard to call. This CDR3 region has 17 residues. Trimming removed 6 bases from V and 1 base from J, with 20 bases in between. CDR1 KGHSH and CDR2 LQKENI come from the germline V gene. The CDR3 bases are TGTGCCAGCTCCCCTTACTATAGCCGCTTCGGCACAGATACGCAGTATTTT. This codes for CASSPYYSRFGTDTQYF.

This clonotype was counted between two and nine times. The chain is built from TRBV7-3 and TRBJ2-2, with a weak D call TRBD2 (5 bases). Germline V CDR1 and CDR2: SGHTA, FQGTGA. CDR3 length: 14 residues. Trimming cost V 6 bases and J 2 bases, with 10 bases left between them. In nucleotides, the CDR3 is TGTGCCAGCAGATACGGGGTAAACACCGGGGAGCTGTTTTTT. Residues: CASRYGVNTGELFF.

V is TRBV7-9 and J is TRBJ2-5; no clear D. Germline loops: CDR1 SEHNR, CDR2 FQNEAQ (reference sequence). This CDR3 is 14 amino acids long. V lost 5 bases and J 5 bases, leaving 15 bases between the germline ends. The CDR3 is CASSQRFGIETQYF. The CDR3, as DNA: TGTGCCAGCAGCCAGAGGTTTGGGATTGAGACCCAGTACTTC.

This clonotype was seen only a few times. The V and J genes are TRBV5-1 and TRBJ2-5, with 9 positions matching TRBD2. The CDR3 has 13 residues. Germline V lookup: CDR1 SGHRS, CDR2 YFSETQ. V trimming: 6 bases; J trimming: 3 bases; junction bases outside the gene matches: 3. The CDR3 here is CASKLAGEETQYF. The CDR3 DNA sequence: TGCGCCAGCAAATTAGCGGGGGAAGAGACCCAGTACTTC.

This clonotype was counted only a few times. The chain's CDR3 is CASSDWTGSYEQYV. CDR3 coding DNA: TGTGCCAGCAGTGACTGGACAGGGAGTTACGAGCAGTACGTC. The rearrangement joins TRBV2 to TRBJ2-7; 8 bases agree with TRBD1. Germline CDR1 reads SNHLY; CDR2 reads FYNNEI. Trimming took 3 bases from V and 4 from J; bases not matched to a gene: 5. CDR3 length: 14 amino acids.

This clonotype turned up a few times. One end of the junction is discordant with germline, which a read error may explain. The V call is TRBV23-1, the J call TRBJ2-2, with D tentatively TRBD1 or TRBD2 (5 bases each). TRBV23-1 is recorded as an ORF, its role being uncertain. The CDR3 is made up of 15 amino acids. The CDR3: CASTQWDRRCSELFF. The DNA of the CDR3 is TGCGCCAGCACTCAATGGGACCGTCGTTGTTCGGAGCTGTTTTTT.

The chain is built from TRBV20-1 and TRBJ1-6; D may be TRBD1 (6 bases). Per the germline V gene, CDR1 is DFQATT and CDR2 is SNEGSKA (reference sequence). CDR3 length: 14 residues. The V end lost 5 bases, the J end lost 2 bases, and 10 bases lay between the germline ends. The CDR3 here is CSAPQGTYNSPLHF. In nucleotides, the CDR3 is TGCAGTGCTCCACAGGGAACCTATAATTCACCCCTCCACTTT.

The J gene is TRBJ1-1, the V gene TRBV5-1; D unresolved. Germline lookup yields CDR1 SGHRS and CDR2 YFSETQ. The V end lost 4 bases, the J end lost 7 bases, and 17 bases lay between the germline ends. The CDR3 is 14 residues long. The DNA of the CDR3 is TGCGCCAGCAGCGCAACCGGGAGTGGGGATGAAGCTTTCTTT. Residues: CASSATGSGDEAFF.

This clonotype was counted ten times or more. The chain recombines TRBV6-5 with TRBJ1-1; TRBD1 agrees at 7 bases. J was trimmed by 1 base and V by 9 bases; bases with no gene match: 5. CDR1 is MNHEY and CDR2 is SVGAGI in the germline V gene. CDR3 length: 13 residues. The CDR3 sequence is CASHRGKNTEAFF. The CDR3 DNA follows: TGTGCCAGTCACAGGGGAAAGAACACTGAAGCTTTCTTT.

The rearrangement links TRBV9 to TRBJ2-1; D possibly matches TRBD1 or TRBD2 (6 bases each). Germline CDR1 reads SGDLS; CDR2 reads YYNGEE. This CDR3 has 15 residues. Trimming cost V 0 bases and J 4 bases, with 11 bases left between them. CDR3 bases: TGTGCCAGCAGCGTAGTCGGGGGCCCATACAATGAGCAGTTCTTC. Translation: CASSVVGGPYNEQFF.

V usage is TRBV5-5 and J usage is TRBJ2-2; D is tentatively TRBD1 or TRBD2 (5 bases each). The CDR3 has 15 amino acids. Deletions cut 3 bases from V and 1 base from J, with 10 bases between. The germline V gene has CDR1 SGHKS and CDR2 YYEKEE (reference sequence). The CDR3 bases are TGTGCCAGCAGCTCAGGGACGGAGAACACCGGGGAGCTGTTTTTT. As protein: CASSSGTENTGELFF.

This sequence joins TRBV7-2 and TRBJ2-1; 8 bases line up with TRBD1. Unmatched junction bases numbered 9, after V lost 7 bases and J lost 4 bases. The germline CDR1 and CDR2 sequences are SGHTA and FQGNSA. CDR3 length equals 15 residues. The CDR3 protein is CASTPQGASYNEQFF. The CDR3 DNA is TGTGCCAGCACCCCTCAGGGGGCGAGTTACAATGAGCAGTTCTTC.

This clonotype was seen a few times. V is TRBV4-3 and J is TRBJ2-3; tentative D call: TRBD2 (5 bases). CDR1 and CDR2 from the germline V gene are LGHNA and YSLEER. V lost 4 bases and J 5 bases, leaving 16 bases between the germline ends. This CDR3 has 15 residues. The DNA for the CDR3 is TGCGCCAGCAGCCCCAGCGGTTTGGACGGAGATACGCAGTATTTT. Translating gives CASSPSGLDGDTQYF.

The sample holds a few counts of this clonotype. The chain uses TRBV21-1 and TRBJ1-6. TRBV21-1 is labeled a pseudogene. CDR3 length equals 15 residues. CDR3 loop: CASSQAAVYNSPLHF. DNA of the CDR3: TGTGCCAGCAGCCAAGCGGCGGTCTATAATTCACCCCTCCACTTT.

The V call is TRBV6-2 or TRBV6-3, the J call TRBJ2-7, with a tentative D call TRBD1 (6 bases). Trimming removed 10 bases at V and 3 bases at J, with 19 bases between. Germline CDR1 MNHEY, CDR2 SVGEGT. The CDR3 has 14 residues. The CDR3 loop is CATLRARGFYEQYF. The CDR3 DNA is TGTGCCACGCTGCGGGCTAGGGGGTTCTACGAGCAGTACTTC.

This clonotype was picked up a small number of times. J is TRBJ2-1 and V is TRBV20-1; 9 nucleotides align to TRBD2. Per the germline V gene, CDR1 is DFQATT and CDR2 is SNEGSKA (reference sequence). The CDR3 covers 13 residues. With V trimmed by 4 bases and J by 8 bases, 6 bases remained unmatched. Here the CDR3 reads CSATSGARDEQFF. The CDR3 DNA reads TGCAGTGCTACTAGCGGGGCGCGTGATGAGCAGTTCTTC.